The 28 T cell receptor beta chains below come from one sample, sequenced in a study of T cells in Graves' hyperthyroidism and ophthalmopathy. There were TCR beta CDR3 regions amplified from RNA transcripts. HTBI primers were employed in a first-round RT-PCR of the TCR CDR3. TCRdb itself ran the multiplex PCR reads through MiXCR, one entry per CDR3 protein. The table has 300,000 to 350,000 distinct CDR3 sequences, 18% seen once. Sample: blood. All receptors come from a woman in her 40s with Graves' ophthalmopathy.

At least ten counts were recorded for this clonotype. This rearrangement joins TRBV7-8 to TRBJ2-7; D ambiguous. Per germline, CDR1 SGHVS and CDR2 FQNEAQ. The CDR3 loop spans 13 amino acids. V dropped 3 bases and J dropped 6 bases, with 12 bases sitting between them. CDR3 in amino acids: CASSLDRFREQYF. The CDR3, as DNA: TGTGCCAGCAGCTTGGATCGTTTTCGCGAGCAGTACTTC.

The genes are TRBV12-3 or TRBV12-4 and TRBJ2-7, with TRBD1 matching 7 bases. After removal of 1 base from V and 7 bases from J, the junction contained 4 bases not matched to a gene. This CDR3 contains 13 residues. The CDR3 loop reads CASSLEGAREQYF. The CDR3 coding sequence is TGTGCCAGCAGTTTAGAGGGGGCGCGGGAGCAGTACTTC.

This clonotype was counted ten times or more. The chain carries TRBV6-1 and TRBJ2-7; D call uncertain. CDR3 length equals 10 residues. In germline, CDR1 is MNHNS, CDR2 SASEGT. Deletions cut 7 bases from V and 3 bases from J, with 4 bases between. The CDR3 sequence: CASTNYEQYF. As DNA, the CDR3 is TGTGCCAGCACCAACTACGAGCAGTACTTC.

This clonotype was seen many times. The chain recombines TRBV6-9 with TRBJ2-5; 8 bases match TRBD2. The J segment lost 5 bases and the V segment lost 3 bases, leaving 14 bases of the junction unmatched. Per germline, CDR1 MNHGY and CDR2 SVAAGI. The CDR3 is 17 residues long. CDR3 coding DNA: TGTGCCAGCAGTTACGGACTAGCAAGTTGGTCGGGGGAGACCCAGTACTTC. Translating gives CASSYGLASWSGETQYF.

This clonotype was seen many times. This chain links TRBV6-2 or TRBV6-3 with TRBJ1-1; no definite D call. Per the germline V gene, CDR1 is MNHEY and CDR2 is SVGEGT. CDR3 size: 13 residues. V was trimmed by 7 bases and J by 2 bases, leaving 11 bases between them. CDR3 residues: CASTPRGNTEAFF. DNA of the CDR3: TGTGCCAGCACACCTCGGGGTAACACTGAAGCTTTCTTT.

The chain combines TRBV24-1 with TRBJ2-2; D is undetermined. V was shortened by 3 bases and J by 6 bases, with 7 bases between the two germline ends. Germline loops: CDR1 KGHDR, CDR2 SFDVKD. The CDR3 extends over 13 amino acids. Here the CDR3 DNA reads TGTGCCACCAGTGATACCGGGTCCGGGGAGCTGTTTTTT. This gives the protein CATSDTGSGELFF.

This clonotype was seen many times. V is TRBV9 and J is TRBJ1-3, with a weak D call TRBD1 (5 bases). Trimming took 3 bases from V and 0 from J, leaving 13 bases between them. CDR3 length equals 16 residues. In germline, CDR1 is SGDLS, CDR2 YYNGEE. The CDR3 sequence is CASSADSGFSGNTIYF. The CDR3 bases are TGTGCCAGCAGCGCCGACAGCGGATTCTCTGGAAACACCATATATTTT.

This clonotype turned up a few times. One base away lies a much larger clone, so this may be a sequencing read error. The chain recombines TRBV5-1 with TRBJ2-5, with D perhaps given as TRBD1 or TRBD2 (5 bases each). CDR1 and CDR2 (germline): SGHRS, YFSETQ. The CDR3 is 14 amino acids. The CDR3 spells CASSLPSGAETQCF. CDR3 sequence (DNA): TGCGCCAGCAGCTTGCCATCCGGGGCAGAGACCCAGTGCTTC. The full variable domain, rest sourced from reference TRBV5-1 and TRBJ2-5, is KAGVTQTPRYLIKTRGQQVTLSCSPISGHRSVSWYQQTPGQGLQFLFEYFSETQRNKGNFPGRFSGRQFSNSRSEMNVSTLELGDSALYLCASSLPSGAETQCFGPGTRLLVL.

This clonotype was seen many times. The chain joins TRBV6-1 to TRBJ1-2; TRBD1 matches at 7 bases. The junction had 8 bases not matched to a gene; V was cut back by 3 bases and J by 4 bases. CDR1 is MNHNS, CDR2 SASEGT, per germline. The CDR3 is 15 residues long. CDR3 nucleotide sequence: TGTGCCAGCAGTGAGATTCCCGGGACAGTCTATGGCTACACCTTC. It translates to CASSEIPGTVYGYTF.

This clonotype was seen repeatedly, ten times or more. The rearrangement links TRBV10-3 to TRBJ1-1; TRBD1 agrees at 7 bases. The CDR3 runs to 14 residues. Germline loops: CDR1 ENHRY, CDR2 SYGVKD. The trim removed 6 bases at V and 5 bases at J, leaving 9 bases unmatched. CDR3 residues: CAISPDRVLTEAFF. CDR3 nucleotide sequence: TGTGCCATCAGCCCCGACAGGGTTTTGACTGAAGCTTTCTTT.

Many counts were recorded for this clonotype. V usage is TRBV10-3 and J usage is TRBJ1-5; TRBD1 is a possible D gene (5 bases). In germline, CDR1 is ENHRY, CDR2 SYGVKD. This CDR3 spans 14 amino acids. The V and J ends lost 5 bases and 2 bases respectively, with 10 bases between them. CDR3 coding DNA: TGTGCCATCAGTCAGGGAGGGGGCAATCAGCCCCAGCATTTT. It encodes CAISQGGGNQPQHF.

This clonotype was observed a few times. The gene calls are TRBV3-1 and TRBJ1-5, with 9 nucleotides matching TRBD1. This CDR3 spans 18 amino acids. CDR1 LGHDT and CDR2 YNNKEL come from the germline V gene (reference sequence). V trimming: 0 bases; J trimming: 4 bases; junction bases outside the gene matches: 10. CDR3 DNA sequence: TGTGCCAGCAGCCAAGAAAAGGGTGTACAGGGGGCAAATCAGCCCCAGCATTTT. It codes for CASSQEKGVQGANQPQHF. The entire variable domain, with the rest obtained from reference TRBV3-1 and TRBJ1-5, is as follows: DTAVSQTPKYLVTQMGNDKSIKCEQNLGHDTMYWYKQDSKKFLKIMFSYNNKELIINETVPNRFSPKSPDKAHLNLHINSLELGDSAVYFCASSQEKGVQGANQPQHFGDGTRLSIL.

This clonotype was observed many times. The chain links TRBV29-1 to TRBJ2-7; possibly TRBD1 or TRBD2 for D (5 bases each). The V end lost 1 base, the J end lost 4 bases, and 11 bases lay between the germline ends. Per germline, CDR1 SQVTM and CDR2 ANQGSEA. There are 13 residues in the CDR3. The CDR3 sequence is CSVEGRGQYEQYF. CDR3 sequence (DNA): TGCAGCGTTGAAGGACGGGGCCAATACGAGCAGTACTTC.

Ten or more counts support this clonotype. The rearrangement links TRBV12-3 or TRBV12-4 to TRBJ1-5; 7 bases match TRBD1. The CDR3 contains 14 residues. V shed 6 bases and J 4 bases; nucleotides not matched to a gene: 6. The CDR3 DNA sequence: TGTGCCAGCAGCCTGACAGGGTCGAATCAGCCCCAGCATTTT. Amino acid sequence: CASSLTGSNQPQHF.

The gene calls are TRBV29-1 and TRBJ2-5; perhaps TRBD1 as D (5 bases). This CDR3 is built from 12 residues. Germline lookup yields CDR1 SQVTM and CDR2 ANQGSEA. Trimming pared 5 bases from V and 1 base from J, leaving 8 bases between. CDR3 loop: CSVRTLQETQYF. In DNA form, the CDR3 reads TGCAGCGTTCGGACACTCCAAGAGACCCAGTACTTC.

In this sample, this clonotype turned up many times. The CDR3 DNA reads as TGCGCCAGCAGCTTAACCCCCGTAGGCGCGGGAGGCGGCTACGAGCAGTACTTC. Translation gives CASSLTPVGAGGGYEQYF. V usage is TRBV5-1 and J usage is TRBJ2-7; the match to TRBD2 covers 8 bases. The CDR3 runs to 18 residues. Germline V lookup: CDR1 SGHRS, CDR2 YFSETQ. The V and J ends lost 2 bases and 3 bases, in that order; junction bases with no gene match: 16.

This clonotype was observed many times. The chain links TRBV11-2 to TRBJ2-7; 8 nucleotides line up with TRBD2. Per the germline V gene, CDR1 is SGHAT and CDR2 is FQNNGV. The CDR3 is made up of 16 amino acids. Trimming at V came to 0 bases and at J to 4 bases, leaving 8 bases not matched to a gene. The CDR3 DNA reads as TGTGCCAGCAGCTTAGATCACCCGGGACTAGGGTACGAGCAGTACTTC. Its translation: CASSLDHPGLGYEQYF.

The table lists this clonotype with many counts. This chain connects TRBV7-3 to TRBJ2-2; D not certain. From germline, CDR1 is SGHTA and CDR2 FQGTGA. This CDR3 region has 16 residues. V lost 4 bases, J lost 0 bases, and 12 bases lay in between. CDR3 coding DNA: TGTGCCAGCAGCTATACTGGAAACTCGAACACCGGGGAGCTGTTTTTT. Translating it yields CASSYTGNSNTGELFF.

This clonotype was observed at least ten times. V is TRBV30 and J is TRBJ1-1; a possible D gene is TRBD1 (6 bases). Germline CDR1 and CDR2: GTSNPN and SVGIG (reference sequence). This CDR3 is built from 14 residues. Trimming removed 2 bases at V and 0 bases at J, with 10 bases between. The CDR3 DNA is TGTGCCTGGAGTACAGGGTACGTGAACACTGAAGCTTTCTTT. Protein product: CAWSTGYVNTEAFF.

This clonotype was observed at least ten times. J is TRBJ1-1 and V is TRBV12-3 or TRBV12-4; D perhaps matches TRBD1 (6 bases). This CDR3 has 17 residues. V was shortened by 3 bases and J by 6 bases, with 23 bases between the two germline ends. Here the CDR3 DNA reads TGTGCCAGCAGTTTGGAGAGCGCTTACAGGGATAGGGCTGAAGCTTTCTTT. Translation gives CASSLESAYRDRAEAFF.

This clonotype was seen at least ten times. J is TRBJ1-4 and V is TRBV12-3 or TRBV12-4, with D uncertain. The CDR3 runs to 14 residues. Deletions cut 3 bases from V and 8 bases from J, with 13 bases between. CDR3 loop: CASSFGEQSEKLFF. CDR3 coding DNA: TGTGCCAGCAGTTTCGGGGAACAAAGCGAAAAACTGTTTTTT.

The CDR3 reads CASSIGGSGANVLTF. CDR3 in DNA: TGTGCCAGTAGTATAGGAGGTTCCGGGGCCAACGTCCTGACTTTC. The chain uses TRBV19 and TRBJ2-6; no firm D call. The CDR3 sequence is 15 residues long. With 1 base removed from V and 4 bases from J, the gap between germline ends came to 8 bases. Germline V lookup: CDR1 LNHDA, CDR2 SQIVND (reference sequence). Variable domain in full (rest from reference TRBV19 and TRBJ2-6): DGGITQSPKYLFRKEGQNVTLSCEQNLNHDAMYWYRQDPGQGLRLIYYSQIVNDFQKGDIAEGYSVSREKKESFPLTVTSAQKNPTAFYLCASSIGGSGANVLTFGAGSRLTVL.

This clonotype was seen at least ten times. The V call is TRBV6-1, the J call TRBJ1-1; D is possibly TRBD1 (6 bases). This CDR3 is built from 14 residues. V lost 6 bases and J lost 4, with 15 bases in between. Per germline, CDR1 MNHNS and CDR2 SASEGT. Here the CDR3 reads CASSRSRGGTEAFF. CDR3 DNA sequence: TGTGCCAGCAGCCGCTCCAGGGGTGGCACTGAAGCTTTCTTT.

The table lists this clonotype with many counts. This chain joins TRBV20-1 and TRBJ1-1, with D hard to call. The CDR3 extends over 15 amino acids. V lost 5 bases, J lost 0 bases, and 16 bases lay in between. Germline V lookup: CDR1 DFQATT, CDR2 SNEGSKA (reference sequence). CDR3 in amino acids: CSAPSRPYMNTEAFF. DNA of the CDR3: TGCAGTGCTCCGTCCAGGCCATACATGAACACTGAAGCTTTCTTT.

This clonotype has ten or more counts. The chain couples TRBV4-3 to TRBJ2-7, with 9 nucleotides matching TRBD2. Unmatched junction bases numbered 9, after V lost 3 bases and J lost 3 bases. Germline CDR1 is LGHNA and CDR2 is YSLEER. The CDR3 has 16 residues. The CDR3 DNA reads TGCGCCAGCAGCCAGACGACGGAACTAGCGGGCTACGAGCAGTACTTC. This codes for CASSQTTELAGYEQYF.

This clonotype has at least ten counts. The CDR3 spells CASSRNRGETQYF. As DNA, the CDR3 is TGTGCCAGCAGCCGAAACAGGGGAGAGACCCAGTACTTC. The chain recombines TRBV27 with TRBJ2-5; 7 positions match TRBD1. Germline V CDR1 and CDR2: MNHEY, SMNVEV (reference sequence). The CDR3 consists of 13 residues. V trimming: 6 bases; J trimming: 4 bases; junction bases outside the gene matches: 5.

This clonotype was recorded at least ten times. This CDR3 reads CASSAGGQGMSEAFF. The CDR3 DNA is TGTGCCAGCAGCGCCGGGGGACAGGGGATGTCTGAAGCTTTCTTT. The rearrangement joins TRBV13 to TRBJ1-1, with 10 bases lining up with TRBD1. Trimming cost V 5 bases and J 6 bases; bases outside gene matches: 9. Germline CDR1 PRHDT, CDR2 FYEKMQ (reference sequence). The CDR3 contains 15 residues.

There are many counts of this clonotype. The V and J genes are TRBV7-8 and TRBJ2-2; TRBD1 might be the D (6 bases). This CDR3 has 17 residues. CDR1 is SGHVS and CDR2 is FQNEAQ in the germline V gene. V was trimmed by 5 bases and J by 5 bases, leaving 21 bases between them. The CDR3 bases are TGTGCCAGCAGCCCGACAGGCCCCACCCTATTAACCGGGGAGCTGTTTTTT. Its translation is CASSPTGPTLLTGELFF.